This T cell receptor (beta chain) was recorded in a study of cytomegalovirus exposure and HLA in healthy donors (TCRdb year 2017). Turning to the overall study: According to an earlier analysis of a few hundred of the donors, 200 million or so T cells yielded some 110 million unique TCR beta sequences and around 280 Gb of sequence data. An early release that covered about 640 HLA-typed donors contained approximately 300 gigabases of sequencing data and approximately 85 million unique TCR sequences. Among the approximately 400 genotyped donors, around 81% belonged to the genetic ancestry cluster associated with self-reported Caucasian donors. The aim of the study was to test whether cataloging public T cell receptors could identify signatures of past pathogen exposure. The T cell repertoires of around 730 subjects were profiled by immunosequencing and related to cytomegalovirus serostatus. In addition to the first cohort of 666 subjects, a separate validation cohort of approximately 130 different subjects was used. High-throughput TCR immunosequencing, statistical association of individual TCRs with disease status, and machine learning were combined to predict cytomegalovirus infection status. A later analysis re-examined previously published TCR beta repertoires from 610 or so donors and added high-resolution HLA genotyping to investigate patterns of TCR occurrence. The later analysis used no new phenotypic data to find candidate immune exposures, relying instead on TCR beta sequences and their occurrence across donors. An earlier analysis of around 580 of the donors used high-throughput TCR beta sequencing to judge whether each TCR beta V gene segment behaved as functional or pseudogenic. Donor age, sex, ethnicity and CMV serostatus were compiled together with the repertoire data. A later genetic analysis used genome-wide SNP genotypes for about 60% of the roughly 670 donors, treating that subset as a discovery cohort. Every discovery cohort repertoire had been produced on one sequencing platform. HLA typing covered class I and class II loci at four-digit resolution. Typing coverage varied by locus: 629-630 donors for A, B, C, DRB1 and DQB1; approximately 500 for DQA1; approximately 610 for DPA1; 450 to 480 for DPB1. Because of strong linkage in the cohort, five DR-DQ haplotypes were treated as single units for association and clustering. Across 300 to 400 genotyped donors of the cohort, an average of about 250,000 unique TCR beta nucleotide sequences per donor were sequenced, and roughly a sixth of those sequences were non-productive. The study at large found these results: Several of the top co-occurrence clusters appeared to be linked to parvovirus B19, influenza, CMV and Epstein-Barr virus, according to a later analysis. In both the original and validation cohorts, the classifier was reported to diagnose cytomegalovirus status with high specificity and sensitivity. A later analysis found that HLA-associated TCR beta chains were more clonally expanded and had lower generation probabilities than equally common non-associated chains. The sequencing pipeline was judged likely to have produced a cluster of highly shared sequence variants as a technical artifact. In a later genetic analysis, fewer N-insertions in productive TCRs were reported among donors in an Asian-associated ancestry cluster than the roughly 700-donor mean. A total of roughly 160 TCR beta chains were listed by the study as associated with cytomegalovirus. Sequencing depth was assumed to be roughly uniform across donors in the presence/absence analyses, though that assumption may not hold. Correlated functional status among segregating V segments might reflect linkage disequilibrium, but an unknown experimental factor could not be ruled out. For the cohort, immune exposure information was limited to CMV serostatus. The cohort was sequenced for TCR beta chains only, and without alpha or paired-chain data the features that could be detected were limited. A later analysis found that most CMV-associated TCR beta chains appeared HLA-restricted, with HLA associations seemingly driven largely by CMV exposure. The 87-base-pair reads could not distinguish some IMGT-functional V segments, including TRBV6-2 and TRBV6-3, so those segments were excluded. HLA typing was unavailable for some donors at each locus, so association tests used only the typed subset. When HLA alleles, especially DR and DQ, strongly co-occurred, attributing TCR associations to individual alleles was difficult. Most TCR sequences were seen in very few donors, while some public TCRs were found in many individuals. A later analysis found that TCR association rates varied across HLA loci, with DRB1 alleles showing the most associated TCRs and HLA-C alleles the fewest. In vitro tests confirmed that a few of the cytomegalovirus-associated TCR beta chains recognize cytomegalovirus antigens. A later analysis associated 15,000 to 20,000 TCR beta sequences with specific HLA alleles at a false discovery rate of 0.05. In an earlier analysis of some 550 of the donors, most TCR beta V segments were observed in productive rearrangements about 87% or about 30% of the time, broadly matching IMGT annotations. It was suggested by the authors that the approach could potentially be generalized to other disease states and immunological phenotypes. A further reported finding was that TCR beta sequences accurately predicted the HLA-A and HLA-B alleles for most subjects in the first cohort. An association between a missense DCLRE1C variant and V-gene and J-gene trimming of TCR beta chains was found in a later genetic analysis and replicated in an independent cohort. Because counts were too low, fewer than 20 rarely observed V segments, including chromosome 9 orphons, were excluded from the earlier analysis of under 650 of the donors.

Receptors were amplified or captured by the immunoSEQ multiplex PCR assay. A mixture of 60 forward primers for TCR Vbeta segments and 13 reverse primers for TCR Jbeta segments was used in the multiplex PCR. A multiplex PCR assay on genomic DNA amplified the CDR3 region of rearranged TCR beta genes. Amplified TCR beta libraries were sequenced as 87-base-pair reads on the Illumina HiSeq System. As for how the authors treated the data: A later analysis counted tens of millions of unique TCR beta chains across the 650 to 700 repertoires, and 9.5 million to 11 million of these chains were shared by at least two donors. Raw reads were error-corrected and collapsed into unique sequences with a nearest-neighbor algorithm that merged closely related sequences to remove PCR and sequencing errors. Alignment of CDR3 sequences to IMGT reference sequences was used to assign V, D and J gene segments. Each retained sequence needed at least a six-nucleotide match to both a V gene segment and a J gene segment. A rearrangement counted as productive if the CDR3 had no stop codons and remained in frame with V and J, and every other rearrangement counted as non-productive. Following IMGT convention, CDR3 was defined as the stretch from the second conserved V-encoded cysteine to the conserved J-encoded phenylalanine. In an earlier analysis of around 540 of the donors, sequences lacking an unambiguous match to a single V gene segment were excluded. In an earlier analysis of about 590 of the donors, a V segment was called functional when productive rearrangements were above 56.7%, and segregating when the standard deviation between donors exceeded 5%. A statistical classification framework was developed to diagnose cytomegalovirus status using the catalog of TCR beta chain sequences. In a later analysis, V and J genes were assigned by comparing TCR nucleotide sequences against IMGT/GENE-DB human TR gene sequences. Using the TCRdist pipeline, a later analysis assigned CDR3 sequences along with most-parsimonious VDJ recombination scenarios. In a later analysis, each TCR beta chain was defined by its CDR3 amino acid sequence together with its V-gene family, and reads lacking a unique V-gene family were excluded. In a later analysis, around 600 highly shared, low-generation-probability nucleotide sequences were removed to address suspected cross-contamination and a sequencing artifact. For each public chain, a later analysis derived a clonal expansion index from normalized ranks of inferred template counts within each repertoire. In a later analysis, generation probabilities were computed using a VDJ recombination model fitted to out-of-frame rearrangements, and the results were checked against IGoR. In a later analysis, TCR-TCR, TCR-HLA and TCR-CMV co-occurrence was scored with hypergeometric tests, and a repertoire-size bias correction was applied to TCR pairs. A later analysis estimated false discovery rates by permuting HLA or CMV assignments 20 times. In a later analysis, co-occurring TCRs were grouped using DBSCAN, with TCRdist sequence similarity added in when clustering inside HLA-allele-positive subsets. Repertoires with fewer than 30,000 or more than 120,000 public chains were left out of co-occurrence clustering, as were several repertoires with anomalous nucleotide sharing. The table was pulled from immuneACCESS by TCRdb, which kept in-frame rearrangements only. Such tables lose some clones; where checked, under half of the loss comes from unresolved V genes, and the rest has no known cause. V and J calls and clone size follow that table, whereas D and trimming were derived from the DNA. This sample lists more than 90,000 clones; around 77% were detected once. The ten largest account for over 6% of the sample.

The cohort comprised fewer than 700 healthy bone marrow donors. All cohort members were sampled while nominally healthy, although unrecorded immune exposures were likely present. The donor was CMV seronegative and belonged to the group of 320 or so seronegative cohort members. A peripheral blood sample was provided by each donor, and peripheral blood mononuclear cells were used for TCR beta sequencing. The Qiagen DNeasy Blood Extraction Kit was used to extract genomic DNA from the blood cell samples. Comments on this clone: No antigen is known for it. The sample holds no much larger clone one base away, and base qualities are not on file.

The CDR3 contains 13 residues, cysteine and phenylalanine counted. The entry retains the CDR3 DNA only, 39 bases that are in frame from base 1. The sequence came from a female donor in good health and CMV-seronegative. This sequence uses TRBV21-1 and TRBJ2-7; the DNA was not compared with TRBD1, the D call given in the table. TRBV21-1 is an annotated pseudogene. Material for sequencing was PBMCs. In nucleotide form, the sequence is TGTGCCAGCAGCAAAAGGACAGGGCGCGAGCAGTACTTC. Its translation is CASSKRTGREQYF.